These T cell receptor beta chains were read from a single sample in a study of identical twins. MiXCR was run by TCRdb on the 5' RACE reads, yielding one entry per CDR3 protein. The sample consists of fewer than 650,000 distinct CDR3 sequences, roughly 7.1% of them appearing once. This sample was shared with a second study, whose subject was yellow fever vaccine responses in identical twins.

Specimen: PBMCs. The receptors derive from a woman between 18 and 29 years old in good health. Each CDR3 is given with its conserved first and last residue. Each record gives: D gene, J gene, V gene, clone size, CDR3 DNA, CDR3 protein. D genes are given only for firm matches. Only part of the rows carry a size: once, few, many, or a class if the clone is expanded.

NA,TRBJ1-3,TRBV7-8,many,TGTGCCAGCAGCCCCCGGACAGCTGGAAACACCATATATTTT,CASSPRTAGNTIYF
TRBD2,TRBJ2-1,TRBV20-1,NA,TGCAGTGCCGCGGGACTAGCGGGAGTGGGCTACAATGAGCAGTTCTTC,CSAAGLAGVGYNEQFF
NA,TRBJ1-1,TRBV25-1,few,TGTGCCAGCAGTGAAACTTCAGTGGGAGCGAACACTGAAGCTTTCTTT,CASSETSVGANTEAFF
TRBD2,TRBJ2-5,TRBV12-3/TRBV12-4,NA,TGTGCCAGAGGGAGGGCCGGGGAGACCCAGTACTTC,CARGRAGETQYF
TRBD2,TRBJ2-7,TRBV13,NA,TGTGCCAGCAGCTTAGTGGGACTAGCGGGAGCGGGCTCCTACGAGCAGTACTTC,CASSLVGLAGAGSYEQYF
NA,TRBJ1-1,TRBV6-2/TRBV6-3,many,TGTGCCAGCAGTCACCGGATGAACACTGAAGCTTTCTTT,CASSHRMNTEAFF
TRBD1,TRBJ2-7,TRBV7-9,few,TGTGCCAGCACTACGGACAGGTACGAGCAGTACTTC,CASTTDRYEQYF
TRBD2,TRBJ2-5,TRBV6-1,few,TGTGCCAGCAGTGAATTCCGGTGGACTAGCGGGGGGGCCCGGGGCCAAGAGACCCAGTACTTC,CASSEFRWTSGGARGQETQYF
TRBD1,TRBJ2-2,TRBV9,few,TGTGCCAGCAGCGTAGGGGGACAGGCGAACACCGGGGAGCTGTTTTTT,CASSVGGQANTGELFF
NA,TRBJ1-1,TRBV7-9,NA,TGTGCCAGCAGCCTAGACGTGATGAACACTGAAGCTTTCTTT,CASSLDVMNTEAFF
NA,TRBJ2-3,TRBV6-5,NA,TGTGCCAGCAGTTACACAAAACAGGGAACTAGCACAGATACGCAGTATTTT,CASSYTKQGTSTDTQYF
TRBD2,TRBJ2-1,TRBV12-3/TRBV12-4,few,TGTGCCAGCAGTTTATGGAGAGGACTAGCGGGAGTCTGGAATGAGCAGTTCTTC,CASSLWRGLAGVWNEQFF
NA,TRBJ1-5,TRBV11-2,NA,TGTGCCAGCAGCTTGGGGCGTGGGCAGAGCAATCAGCCCCAGCATTTT,CASSLGRGQSNQPQHF
NA,TRBJ2-5,TRBV7-7,many,TGTGCCAGCAGCTTAGGACCGGGATATTCTGAGACCCAGTACTTC,CASSLGPGYSETQYF
TRBD1,TRBJ1-5,TRBV12-3/TRBV12-4,many,TGTGCCAGCAGCACCGGACAGGGCCAGCCCCAGCATTTT,CASSTGQGQPQHF
NA,TRBJ2-3,TRBV20-1,many,TGCAGTGCGAGTCGGGCCGATACGCAGTATTTT,CSASRADTQYF
TRBD1,TRBJ2-2,TRBV28,few,TGTGCCAGCAGTGATTGGACAGGGGTCACCGGGGAGCTGTTTTTT,CASSDWTGVTGELFF
TRBD1,TRBJ2-5,TRBV6-1,NA,TGTGCCAGCAGCCCTGGGACAGGGATGTATGAGACCCAGTACTTC,CASSPGTGMYETQYF
NA,TRBJ2-7,TRBV28,NA,TGTGCCAGCAGTTTATTGATCAGGGCCGAGCAGTACTTC,CASSLLIRAEQYF
TRBD1,TRBJ1-5,TRBV12-3/TRBV12-4,many,TGTGCCAGCAGTTTCGACAGGGGAAGCAATCAGCCCCAGCATTTT,CASSFDRGSNQPQHF